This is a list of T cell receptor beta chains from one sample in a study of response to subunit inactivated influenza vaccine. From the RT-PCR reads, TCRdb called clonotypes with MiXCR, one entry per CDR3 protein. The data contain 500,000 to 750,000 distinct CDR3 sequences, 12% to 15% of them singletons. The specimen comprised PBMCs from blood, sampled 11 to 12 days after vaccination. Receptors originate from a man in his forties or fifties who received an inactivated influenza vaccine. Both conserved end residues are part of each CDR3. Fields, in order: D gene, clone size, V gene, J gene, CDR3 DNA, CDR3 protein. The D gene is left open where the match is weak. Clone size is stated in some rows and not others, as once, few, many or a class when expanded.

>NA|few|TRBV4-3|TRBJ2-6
TGCGCCAGCAGCCAAGACACGATCTCTGGGGCCAACGTCCTGACTTTC
CASSQDTISGANVLTF
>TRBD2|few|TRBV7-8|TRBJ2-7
TGTGCCAGCAGCTCGCCGGGACTAGCGGGAACGAGCTCCTACGAGCAGTACTTC
CASSSPGLAGTSSYEQYF
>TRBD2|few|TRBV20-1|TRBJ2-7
TGCAGTGCTCGATTTGTAGCGGGAGAAAAATCCTACGAGCAGTACTTC
CSARFVAGEKSYEQYF
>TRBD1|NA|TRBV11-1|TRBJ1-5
TGTGCCAGCAGCGGGACAGGGGGCCTCCTATATAGCAATCAGCCCCAGCATTTT
CASSGTGGLLYSNQPQHF
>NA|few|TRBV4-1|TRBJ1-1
TGCGCCAGCAGCCAAGATCTGGGAGTAATGAACACTGAAGCTTTCTTT
CASSQDLGVMNTEAFF
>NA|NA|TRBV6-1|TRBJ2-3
TGTGCCAGCGACGAGCCAGGGCTTAGCACAGATACGCAGTATTTT
CASDEPGLSTDTQYF
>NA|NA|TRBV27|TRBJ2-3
TGTGCCAGCAGTTTATTCTCGGTCACAGATACGCAGTATTTT
CASSLFSVTDTQYF
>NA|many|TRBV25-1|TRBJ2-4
TGTGCCAGCAGTGACAGGAGACGGGAGTACTTC
CASSDRRREYF
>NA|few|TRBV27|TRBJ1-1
TGTGCCAGCAGTTTGGCGGGGTACGCGGTGAACACTGAAGCTTTCTTT
CASSLAGYAVNTEAFF
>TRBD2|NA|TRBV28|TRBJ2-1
TGTGCCAGCAGTTTAGTTGGGACTAGCGGTTCTGAGCAGTTCTTC
CASSLVGTSGSEQFF
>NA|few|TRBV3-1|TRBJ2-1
TGTGCCAGCAGCCAAGACCTCGCTGTAGTACGTGAGCAGTTCTTC
CASSQDLAVVREQFF
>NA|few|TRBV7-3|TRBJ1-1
TGTGCCAGCAGCTTCCAGTGGGGTAATGAAGCTTTCTTT
CASSFQWGNEAFF
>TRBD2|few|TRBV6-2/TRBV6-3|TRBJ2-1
TGTGCCAGCAGTTACCGGCTAGCGGGGGGGCCAGGGTCCTACAATGAGCAGTTCTTC
CASSYRLAGGPGSYNEQFF
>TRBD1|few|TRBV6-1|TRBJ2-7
TGTGCCAGCAGTGTGTGGGACAGGGACGCCTACGAGCAGTACTTC
CASSVWDRDAYEQYF
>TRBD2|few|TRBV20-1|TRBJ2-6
TGCAGTGCTATTCTAGCGGGAGTACCTGGGGCCAACGTCCTGACTTTC
CSAILAGVPGANVLTF
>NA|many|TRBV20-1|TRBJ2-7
TGCAGTGGAGTGGGGCCTCGATTGTACGAGCAGTACTTC
CSGVGPRLYEQYF